These T cell receptor beta chains were read from a single sample in a study of blood T cell repertoires in COVID-19. TCRdb's table, derived via immunoSEQ multiplex PCR, lists solely in-frame clones and lacks some. The table has about 190,000 clones, about 85% seen once; the top ten hold about 1%. Sequencing was carried out using peripheral blood. The receptors were sampled from a man under 40 with acute or convalescent COVID-19. CDR3s include the opening cysteine and the closing phenylalanine or tryptophan. A D gene is named only where the DNA matches it firmly. Clone sizes are given selectively: once, few, many, or a class where the clone is expanded.

j_gene	v_gene	abundance	d_gene	len	CDR3aa	CDR3nt
TRBJ2-1	TRBV18	.	TRBD2	14	CASSPLDPGGQQFF	TGTGCCAGCTCACCGCTGGACCCGGGGGGGCAGCAGTTCTTC
TRBJ2-3	TRBV28	.	.	12	CASSPETDTQYF	TGTGCCAGCAGTCCAGAAACAGATACGCAGTATTTT
TRBJ1-4	TRBV28	.	.	14	CASSLVAANEKLFF	TGTGCCAGCAGTTTGGTAGCCGCTAATGAAAAACTGTTTTTT
TRBJ2-5	TRBV30	.	.	15	CAWSPEQGIAETQYF	TGTGCCTGGAGCCCCGAACAGGGTATCGCGGAGACCCAGTACTTC
TRBJ1-5	TRBV4-2	.	.	16	CASSQAGGNSNQPQHF	TGTGCCAGCAGCCAGGCCGGGGGGAATAGCAATCAGCCCCAGCATTTT
TRBJ1-2	TRBV4-1	once	TRBD1	15	CASSFQGARGYGYTF	TGCGCCAGCAGCTTTCAGGGGGCGCGGGGCTATGGCTACACCTTC
TRBJ1-1	TRBV30	.	.	18	CAWSVRDGGLHVRTEAFF	TGTGCCTGGAGTGTACGGGACGGGGGGTTGCACGTTCGCACTGAAGCTTTCTTT
TRBJ2-5	TRBV5-6	.	TRBD2	16	CASSQTSGGALETQYF	TGTGCCAGCAGCCAAACTAGCGGGGGGGCCCTGGAGACCCAGTACTTC
TRBJ2-1	TRBV11-2	.	.	15	CASSSRVSSYNEQFF	TGTGCCAGCAGCTCCCGGGTCAGCTCCTACAATGAGCAGTTCTTC
TRBJ2-5	TRBV27	.	.	12	CASRPQRGTQYF	TGTGCCAGCAGGCCTCAAAGGGGGACCCAGTACTTC
TRBJ1-3	TRBV19	.	TRBD1	15	CASRTGTGTGNTIYF	TGTGCCAGTAGGACCGGGACAGGGACTGGAAACACCATATATTTT
TRBJ2-1	TRBV7-2	.	TRBD2	16	CASSRTSGFGYNEQFF	TGTGCCAGCAGCCGGACTAGCGGGTTCGGCTACAATGAGCAGTTCTTC
TRBJ2-6	TRBV4-1	.	.	18	CASSQDEGVGPWANVLTF	TGCGCCAGCAGCCAAGATGAGGGGGTAGGGCCCTGGGCCAACGTCCTGACTTTC
TRBJ2-7	TRBV5-6	.	TRBD1	15	CASSFSGTVSYEQYF	TGTGCCAGCAGCTTTTCCGGGACAGTCTCCTACGAGCAGTACTTC
TRBJ2-3	TRBV6-5	.	TRBD2	14	CASMPAGGSDTQYF	TGTGCCAGCATGCCAGCGGGGGGGTCAGATACGCAGTATTTT
TRBJ2-5	TRBV7-9	.	.	14	CASSLLGTPETQYF	TGTGCCAGCAGCTTATTGGGGACACCAGAGACCCAGTACTTC
TRBJ1-1	TRBV28	.	.	12	CASSLLTRETFF	TGTGCCAGCAGTTTACTCACCAGGGAAACTTTCTTT
TRBJ1-1	TRBV6-6	.	TRBD1	15	CASSRAGTEETEAFF	TGTGCCAGCAGCCGTGCTGGGACAGAGGAGACTGAAGCTTTCTTT
TRBJ1-5	TRBV11-3	.	.	13	CASSFSSNQPQHF	TGTGCCAGCAGCTTCAGTAGCAATCAGCCCCAGCATTTT
TRBJ1-1	TRBV20-1	.	.	13	CSASRDKGTEAFF	TGCAGTGCTAGTAGGGACAAGGGCACTGAAGCTTTCTTT
TRBJ2-1	TRBV7-8	.	.	13	CASSLDRSNEQFF	TGTGCCAGCAGCCTCGACAGGTCTAATGAGCAGTTCTTC
TRBJ2-1	TRBV7-9	once	TRBD2	15	CASSLRGGQYNEQFF	TGTGCCAGCAGCTTGCGGGGGGGCCAGTACAATGAGCAGTTCTTC
TRBJ2-7	TRBV2	.	.	19	CASSDPGGHTTISLDEQYF	TGTGCCAGCAGTGATCCGGGGGGACACACTACGATAAGTCTAGACGAGCAGTACTTC
TRBJ1-3	TRBV28	.	.	15	CASSDSGVTGNTIYF	TGTGCCAGCAGTGATTCAGGGGTAACGGGAAACACCATATATTTT
TRBJ2-1	TRBV4-1	.	TRBD2	18	CASSPTASGVASYNEQFF	TGCGCCAGCAGCCCCACGGCTAGCGGGGTTGCCTCCTACAATGAGCAGTTCTTC
TRBJ1-5	TRBV5-8	.	TRBD1	16	CASSSGTGIRDQPQHF	TGTGCCAGCAGCTCCGGGACAGGGATCAGGGATCAGCCCCAGCATTTT
TRBJ2-5	TRBV4-1	.	.	17	CASSQAPQVANAETQYF	TGCGCCAGCAGCCAAGCACCCCAGGTAGCGAACGCAGAGACCCAGTACTTC
TRBJ1-1	TRBV6-1	.	TRBD1	14	CAIRDRILNTEAFF	TGTGCCATCCGGGACAGAATACTGAACACTGAAGCTTTCTTT
TRBJ2-7	TRBV15	.	TRBD1	16	CATSIPGGRSPYEQYF	TGTGCCACCAGCATCCCAGGGGGACGATCCCCCTACGAGCAGTACTTC
TRBJ2-7	TRBV19	.	.	13	CASNALGGYEQYF	TGTGCCAGTAACGCCTTGGGGGGCTACGAGCAGTACTTC
TRBJ2-1	TRBV7-8	.	TRBD2	15	CASSLTSGGYNEQFF	TGTGCCAGCAGCTTAACTAGCGGGGGTTACAATGAGCAGTTCTTC
TRBJ1-2	TRBV30	.	.	12	CAWDYAAGGYTF	TGTGCCTGGGATTATGCCGCGGGGGGCTACACCTTC
TRBJ2-1	TRBV19	.	TRBD2	17	CASSTQATSGSSYEQFF	TGTGCCAGTAGTACCCAAGCGACTAGCGGGAGCTCTTATGAGCAGTTCTTC
TRBJ1-5	TRBV4-1	.	.	13	CASSQERNQPQHF	TGCGCCAGCAGCCAAGAGAGAAATCAGCCCCAGCATTTT
TRBJ1-6	TRBV2	.	.	12	CASRTDNSPLHF	TGTGCCAGCCGGACAGACAATTCACCCCTCCACTTT
TRBJ1-1	TRBV3-1/TRBV3-2	.	TRBD1	14	CASRNRGQNTEAFF	TGTGCCAGCAGGAACAGGGGACAGAACACTGAAGCTTTCTTT
TRBJ1-2	TRBV4-1	.	.	16	CASSRSRRGHFDGYTF	TGCGCCAGCAGCCGGTCGCGCAGGGGCCATTTCGATGGCTACACCTTC
TRBJ1-3	TRBV7-6	.	.	12	CASSVAGNTIYF	TGTGCCAGCAGCGTGGCCGGAAACACCATATATTTT
TRBJ1-4	TRBV2	.	.	11	CASSQQDAPVF	TGTGCCAGCAGTCAACAGGACGCCCCGGTGTTT
TRBJ2-3	TRBV19	few	.	15	CASRQGGRYTDTQYF	TGTGCCAGTAGGCAAGGGGGACGGTACACAGATACGCAGTATTTT
TRBJ2-3	TRBV5-4	.	.	16	CASSPTQEGSTDTQYF	TGTGCCAGCAGCCCAACTCAGGAGGGCAGCACAGATACGCAGTATTTT
TRBJ1-4	TRBV5-4	.	TRBD1	14	CASSMGQGQEKLFF	TGTGCCAGCAGCATGGGACAGGGGCAGGAAAAACTGTTTTTT
TRBJ2-7	TRBV5-8	.	TRBD2	16	CASSYPAGLAGLEQYF	TGTGCCAGCAGCTACCCGGCCGGACTAGCGGGATTGGAGCAGTACTTC
TRBJ2-7	TRBV4-1	.	.	16	CASSPSGFRVPYEQYF	TGCGCCAGCAGCCCGTCGGGGTTTAGGGTCCCCTACGAGCAGTACTTC
TRBJ2-2	TRBV2	.	.	15	CASSEQGPWDGELFF	TGTGCCAGCAGTGAACAGGGCCCGTGGGACGGGGAGCTGTTTTTT
TRBJ1-5	TRBV15	few	.	19	CATSRGGSGFPRFNQPQHF	TGTGCCACCAGCCGAGGGGGAAGCGGTTTCCCTCGGTTTAATCAGCCCCAGCATTTT
TRBJ2-3	TRBV7-9	.	TRBD1	16	CASSTQRDRRTDTQYF	TGTGCCAGCAGTACACAACGGGACAGGCGCACAGATACGCAGTATTTT
TRBJ1-3	TRBV2	.	.	15	CASSEGTGPGNTIYF	TGTGCCAGCAGTGAAGGCACAGGGCCTGGAAACACCATATATTTT
TRBJ2-1	TRBV27	.	.	15	CASSFRTAQYNEQFF	TGTGCCAGCAGTTTCAGGACAGCTCAATACAATGAGCAGTTCTTC
TRBJ1-5	TRBV18	.	.	16	CASSPRLPGSNQPQHF	TGTGCCAGCTCACCACGTCTTCCGGGGTCCAATCAGCCCCAGCATTTT
TRBJ2-5	TRBV2	.	TRBD1	14	CASNGGQQQETQYF	TGTGCCAGCAATGGGGGACAGCAACAAGAGACCCAGTACTTC
TRBJ2-1	TRBV30	.	TRBD2	16	CAWRLQTSGSYNEQFF	TGTGCCTGGCGTTTACAGACTAGCGGATCCTACAATGAGCAGTTCTTC
TRBJ1-4	TRBV28	.	TRBD1	15	CASRPTGGTNEKLFF	TGTGCCAGCAGGCCTACAGGGGGAACTAATGAAAAACTGTTTTTT